The T cell receptor (beta chain) under discussion was sequenced for a study of shared clonotypes between healthy human individuals. In the study overall: CD8 memory received one plate per donor, CD8 naive two, CD4 memory three and CD4 naive three. Study-wide results and limits: Naive CD4 clonotypes overlapped across several donors at roughly 4.5%.

Trimming cost V 5 bases and J 1 base; bases outside gene matches: 9. This CDR3 has 19 amino acids. Germline CDR1 reads MNHEY; CDR2 reads SMNVEV (reference sequence). An assay was performed, and its level was deep. Repertoires were generated with immunoSEQ multiplex PCR, while TCRdb's copy carries only in-frame clones and drops some. The top ten hold approximately 0.4% of the sample, which has approximately 2,000,000 clones, 80% to 95% seen once. Concerning this clone itself: As yet, its antigen is unknown.

The TCR originated in a man between 18 and 35 years old in good health. Some clones in this sample may be carry-over from other donors' samples. This chain joins TRBV27 and TRBJ2-3; 16 bases fit TRBD2. Sequenced input: naive CD4+ T cells from PBMCs. Indicated subset: CD45RA+ positively selected. DNA for the CDR3: TGTGCCAGCAGTGGGTCGGGACTAGCGGGAGGGTTGGGCACAGATACGCAGTATTTT. Amino acid sequence: CASSGSGLAGGLGTDTQYF.